The sequence of this TCR beta chain was determined in a study of Ad26.COV2.S vaccination and SARS-CoV-2 variants. From germline, CDR1 is LNHDA and CDR2 SQIVND (reference sequence). V trimming: 1 base; J trimming: 1 base; junction bases outside the gene matches: 3. This CDR3 is built from 16 residues. Specified treatment: roughly 18 received Ad26.COV2.S at low or high dose, single or two shots; 5 received placebo; per-sample allocation not given. Sampling happened 63 days after the first vaccine or placebo injection. Measured with immunoSEQ multiplex PCR; TCRdb has only the in-frame clones, and not every one. The data hold about 440,000 clones, with about 92% observed a single time. This clone was seen just once.

The rearrangement uses TRBV19 and TRBJ2-3, with 9 bases aligning to TRBD2. The sample in question was peripheral blood, obtained in a trial of Ad26.COV2.S vaccine versus placebo. This clonotype originated in a person between 18 and 59 years old who received the Ad26.COV2.S COVID-19 vaccine or a placebo. The CDR3 coding sequence is TGTGCCAGTAGTATAGGGGCGGGAGGGCGCACAGATACGCAGTATTTT. Amino acids: CASSIGAGGRTDTQYF.